The 2 T cell receptor beta chains below come from one sample, sequenced in a study of blood T cell repertoires in COVID-19. Measured with immunoSEQ multiplex PCR; TCRdb has only the in-frame clones, and not every one. The repertoire consists of over 200,000 clones, with more than 80% occurring once and the leading ten covering about 7.8%. The sequencing sample was made of peripheral blood. All receptors come from a woman at least 80 years old with COVID-19, enrolled during active disease.

The rearrangement joins TRBV5-1 to TRBJ2-5; the match to TRBD1 covers 9 bases. The CDR3 has 14 amino acids. Losses at the gene ends were 7 bases for V and 5 bases for J; bases not matched to a gene: 9. Per the germline V gene, CDR1 is SGHRS and CDR2 is YFSETQ. The CDR3 spells CASRTQGAGETQYF. The CDR3 DNA sequence: TGCGCCAGCCGTACACAGGGGGCAGGGGAGACCCAGTACTTC.

The CDR3 spells CASSSITGSYGYTF. CDR3 nucleotides: TGTGCCAGCAGCTCAATAACGGGTTCCTATGGCTACACCTTC. The V and J genes are TRBV5-6 and TRBJ1-2; D not resolved. CDR1 is SGHDT, CDR2 YYEEEE, per germline. CDR3 length: 14 amino acids. V lost 3 bases and J 4 bases, leaving 13 bases between the germline ends.